This T cell receptor beta chain was recorded in a study of cytomegalovirus exposure and HLA in healthy donors. The PCR used 60 Vbeta and 13 Jbeta primers. Generated by immunoSEQ multiplex PCR, the TCRdb table keeps only in-frame clones and is missing some. The repertoire holds 100,000 to 150,000 clones, more than 75% seen once, with 13% in the top ten. The germline gives CDR1 GTSNPN, CDR2 SVGIG (reference sequence). CDR3 length equals 15 residues. The ends were cut back, 1 base at V and 4 bases at J, with 16 bases in the middle. Material: PBMCs. J is TRBJ1-1 and V is TRBV30; possible D gene TRBD1, 6 bases. This TCR was sampled from a woman aged 60-75 years in good health and CMV-seropositive. The DNA of the CDR3 is TGTGCCTGGAGTGGACAACAGGGAAGGGGCACTGAAGCTTTCTTT. Amino acid sequence: CAWSGQQGRGTEAFF.